This TCR beta chain was sequenced in a study of blood T cell repertoires in COVID-19. Participants were aged about 18 to 90 years, lived in under 30 US areas, and enrolled virtually. Original processing methods: From reference gene primer amplification, estimates of nucleated cell counts were derived. TCRdb keeps only in-frame clones here, not all; method: immunoSEQ multiplex PCR. The DNA was the basis for D and trimming; V, J and clone size are from that table. Among a few hundred thousand clones listed, 87% were seen once. In germline, CDR1 is KGHDR, CDR2 SFDVKD. The CDR3 consists of 16 residues. V lost 4 bases to trimming and J lost 7 bases; unmatched junction nucleotides: 7.

Material for sequencing was PBMCs or T cells enriched from blood (not recorded which). The rearrangement links TRBV24-1 to TRBJ2-1; 12 nucleotides agree with TRBD2. This receptor was obtained from a young man with acute COVID-19. This CDR3 is CATSEPTSGRTNEQFF. The CDR3 DNA sequence: TGTGCCACCAGTGAGCCGACTAGCGGGAGAACAAATGAGCAGTTCTTC.